What follows describes a single T cell receptor beta chain. As yet, its antigen is unknown. This sample is drawn from a study of T cell responses to AZD1222 COVID-19 vaccine. For the study at large: Samples with a second dose at about 4 or about 12 weeks were pooled together.

TCRdb's table, derived via immunoSEQ multiplex PCR, lists solely in-frame clones and lacks some. Here the sample spans some 130,000 clones, approximately 92% being singletons. Study-wide results and limits: Regions 160-218 and 743-854 dominated among vaccine-associated CD4 TCRs spanning spike. White British donors predominated, females outnumbered males, and clonal diversity was possibly underestimated. Nearly half of unique spike-specific TCRs reportedly avoided B.1.351 and B.1.1.7 mutated regions.

The V end was cut by 7 bases, the J end by 1 base, with 21 bases between. Germline V CDR1 and CDR2: WSHSY, SAAADI. The CDR3 has 17 amino acids. The sample in question was peripheral blood, obtained on day 0 of AZD1222 vaccination. V usage is TRBV10-2 and J usage is TRBJ2-3; perhaps TRBD1 as D (5 bases). The clonotype originates from an adult in good health. The DNA for the CDR3 is TGCGCCAGCATCGACCCGCGCAGGGCCGGCGGCACAGATACGCAGTATTTT. Translated, it gives CASIDPRRAGGTDTQYF.